Following are 6 T cell receptor beta chains from one sample sequenced in a study of T-cell memory formation after mild COVID-19. TCRdb ran MiXCR on the 5' RACE reads and lists one entry per CDR3 protein. The profile shows roughly 180,000 distinct CDR3 sequences, about 18% of them singletons. Sequences were obtained from PBMCs or a T cell subset sorted from them (not recorded which). These receptors all stem from a man between 18 and 29 years old who had mild COVID-19 (a few samples of this study predate the infection). Cell type and time point are not known.

This chain joins TRBV20-1 and TRBJ2-5, with 9 nucleotides matching TRBD2. The CDR3 length is 13 residues. V shed 7 bases, J shed 3 bases, and the junction held 6 bases outside the gene matches. Germline lookup yields CDR1 DFQATT and CDR2 SNEGSKA (reference sequence). The CDR3 protein is CSVLAGPEETQYF. The CDR3 nucleotides are TGCAGTGTACTAGCGGGCCCTGAAGAGACCCAGTACTTC.

The chain carries TRBV5-1 and TRBJ2-3, with 8 bases aligning to TRBD2. The length of the CDR3 is 19 residues. The V segment lost 1 base and the J segment 4 bases; nucleotides outside the gene matches: 17. The germline gives CDR1 SGHRS, CDR2 YFSETQ. CDR3 coding DNA: TGCGCCAGCAGCTTGTCGCCCCTTTTTGTAGCGGGGAGAGCAGATACGCAGTATTTT. This codes for CASSLSPLFVAGRADTQYF. Looking up the rest from reference TRBV5-1 and TRBJ2-3 gives the full variable domain: KAGVTQTPRYLIKTRGQQVTLSCSPISGHRSVSWYQQTPGQGLQFLFEYFSETQRNKGNFPGRFSGRQFSNSRSEMNVSTLELGDSALYLCASSLSPLFVAGRADTQYFGPGTRLTVL.

The rearrangement links TRBV5-1 to TRBJ1-6; D is uncertain. The ends were cut back, 1 base at V and 7 bases at J, with 15 bases in the middle. CDR1 and CDR2 (germline): SGHRS, YFSETQ. The CDR3 contains 16 residues. The CDR3 bases are TGCGCCAGCAGCTTGTATGCAGGCCAACAGAATTCACCCCTCCACTTT. This codes for CASSLYAGQQNSPLHF.

This clonotype was seen at least ten times. The gene calls are TRBV2 and TRBJ1-2; D remains unclear. The CDR3 is 12 residues long. Trimming cost V 8 bases and J 8 bases, with 15 bases left between them. The germline CDR1 and CDR2 sequences are SNHLY and FYNNEI. CDR3 protein: CASGWTLGGYTF. CDR3 nucleotides: TGTGCCAGCGGATGGACTTTGGGGGGCTACACCTTC.

The CDR3 region has the DNA TGTGCCAGCAGTTACCGCAGGGCGGAGTACGAGCAGTACGTC. Its translation: CASSYRRAEYEQYV. This chain links TRBV6-6 with TRBJ2-7; TRBD1 is a possible D gene (5 bases). Germline CDR1 MNHNY, CDR2 SVGAGI (reference sequence). Trimming took 2 bases from V and 4 from J, leaving 12 bases between them. This CDR3 is 14 amino acids long.

This chain uses TRBV2 with TRBJ2-5; possibly TRBD1 for D (5 bases). V lost 4 bases and J 1 base, leaving 7 bases between the germline ends. This CDR3 region has 13 residues. The germline gives CDR1 SNHLY, CDR2 FYNNEI. The chain's CDR3 is CASSVDSQETQYF. CDR3 bases: TGTGCCAGCAGTGTAGACAGCCAAGAGACCCAGTACTTC.